What follows are 29 T cell receptor beta chains derived from one specimen sequenced in a study of prognosis after radiotherapy for stage I lung cancer. Genomic DNA was subjected to two-round multiplex PCR for amplification of TCR beta CDR3. Primers specific to each TRBV and TRBJ gene drove first-round PCR. TCRdb ran MiXCR on the multiplex PCR reads and lists one entry per CDR3 protein. Of around 60,000 distinct CDR3 sequences in the sample, more than 20% were seen once. This specimen was PBMCs, taken before or after stereotactic body radiation therapy (not recorded which). All receptors come from a donor aged 50 or older with non-small cell lung cancer.

This chain links TRBV6-6 with TRBJ2-1; D not resolved. The V and J ends lost 0 bases and 5 bases respectively, with 8 bases between them. The CDR3 contains 14 residues. Germline CDR1 and CDR2: MNHNY and SVGAGI (reference sequence). Here the CDR3 reads CASSYSVYNNEQFF. CDR3 bases: TGTGCCAGCAGTTACTCGGTGTATAACAATGAGCAGTTCTTC.

This clonotype has at least ten counts. This chain connects TRBV7-3 to TRBJ2-3; 8 positions agree with TRBD2. This CDR3 contains 14 residues. From germline, CDR1 is SGHTA and CDR2 FQGTGA. After removal of 5 bases from V and 7 bases from J, the junction contained 8 bases not matched to a gene. In DNA form, the CDR3 reads TGTGCCAGCAGCATCTCGGGGGGGCGAAATACGCAGTATTTT. Protein product: CASSISGGRNTQYF.

This clonotype was counted many times. The rearrangement joins TRBV19 to TRBJ2-2; TRBD1 matches at 9 bases. This CDR3 is 14 amino acids long. Germline V lookup: CDR1 LNHDA, CDR2 SQIVND (reference sequence). Losses at the gene ends were 3 bases for V and 4 bases for J; bases not matched to a gene: 0. CDR3 loop: CASSMTGGTGELFF. The CDR3 DNA sequence: TGTGCCAGTAGTATGACAGGGGGCACCGGGGAGCTGTTTTTT.

Comment on this clonotype: This may come from a read error, since a much larger clone is one base off. The chain is built from TRBV29-1 and TRBJ1-1; 7 positions agree with TRBD1. Germline-derived CDR1 and CDR2 are SQVTM and ANQGSEA. The CDR3 runs 13 residues. Here the CDR3 DNA reads TGCAGCGTTGCGGGACAGTTGAACACTGAATCTTTCTTT. It is translated as CSVAGQLNTESFF.

J is TRBJ1-5 and V is TRBV30; 7 bases agree with TRBD1. Looked up from germline, CDR1 is GTSNPN and CDR2 is SVGIG (reference sequence). Trimming cost V 4 bases and J 7 bases; bases outside gene matches: 7. This CDR3 spans 13 amino acids. The CDR3 DNA reads as TGTGCCTGGATCTACAGGGGAGGCCAGCCCCAGCATTTT. It translates to CAWIYRGGQPQHF.

This clonotype was seen many times. The chain recombines TRBV10-3 with TRBJ2-6; no reliable D call. The CDR3 is 15 amino acids. V lost 4 bases, J lost 0 bases, and 7 bases lay in between. Germline CDR1 and CDR2: ENHRY and SYGVKD. The CDR3 DNA reads as TGTGCCATCAGTGGGTTATACTCTGGGGCCAACGTCCTGACTTTC. The encoded protein is CAISGLYSGANVLTF.

This clonotype was detected ten times or more. The gene calls are TRBV7-8 and TRBJ2-5; 7 bases align to TRBD2. Losses at the gene ends were 5 bases for V and 4 bases for J; bases not matched to a gene: 10. The CDR3 extends over 15 amino acids. Germline V gene data show CDR1 as SGHVS and CDR2 as FQNEAQ. DNA of the CDR3: TGTGCCAGCAGCCGCCGGGGGGTAATAGGAGAGACCCAGTACTTC. As protein: CASSRRGVIGETQYF.

This clonotype was observed at least ten times. The chain has TRBV18 and TRBJ1-3; D possibly corresponds to TRBD1 (6 bases). V was cut by 10 bases and J by 0 bases, with 16 bases left in between. Germline loops: CDR1 KGHSH, CDR2 LQKENI. The CDR3 has 15 amino acids. DNA for the CDR3: TGTGCCACCGCGGCAGGGGCCATCTCTGGAAACACCATATATTTT. It translates to CATAAGAISGNTIYF.

This clonotype was recorded a few times. The V and J genes are TRBV5-1 and TRBJ2-5; TRBD2 agrees at 11 bases. Germline CDR1 SGHRS, CDR2 YFSETQ. V was pared by 2 bases and J by 5 bases, with 5 bases of the junction left unmatched. This CDR3 is 15 amino acids long. The CDR3 coding sequence is TGCGCCAGCAGCTTTAGCGGGGGGGCATTGGAGACCCAGTACTTC. It translates to CASSFSGGALETQYF. Filled out from reference TRBV5-1 and TRBJ2-5, the complete variable domain reads KAGVTQTPRYLIKTRGQQVTLSCSPISGHRSVSWYQQTPGQGLQFLFEYFSETQRNKGNFPGRFSGRQFSNSRSEMNVSTLELGDSALYLCASSFSGGALETQYFGPGTRLLVL.

The V and J genes are TRBV19 and TRBJ2-7; 8 bases align to TRBD1. V lost 6 bases to trimming and J lost 4 bases; unmatched junction nucleotides: 8. Germline loops: CDR1 LNHDA, CDR2 SQIVND (reference sequence). The CDR3 contains 14 residues. The CDR3 DNA sequence: TGTGCCAGTAGCTGGACAGGGAATACTTACGAGCAGTACTTC. Translating gives CASSWTGNTYEQYF.

This clonotype was recorded at least ten times. The gene calls are TRBV6-1 and TRBJ1-4, with TRBD1 as a possible D gene (6 bases). The germline gives CDR1 MNHNS, CDR2 SASEGT. V shed 10 bases and J shed 5 bases, with 14 bases lying between them. The CDR3 length is 13 residues. The CDR3 sequence: CATGSGVNEKLFF. The CDR3 region has the DNA TGTGCCACGGGTTCAGGGGTCAATGAAAAACTGTTTTTT.

Concerning this clonotype: Germline and junction disagree at one end, which may indicate a read error. V usage is TRBV6-2 or TRBV6-3 and J usage is TRBJ1-5; possible D gene TRBD1, 5 bases. Germline CDR1 MNHEY, CDR2 SVGEGT. This CDR3 comprises 13 residues. The CDR3 protein is CASSWGRNQPEHF. The CDR3 coding sequence is TGTGCCAGCAGTTGGGGGAGGAATCAGCCCGAGCATTTT.

This clonotype has ten or more counts. This rearrangement joins TRBV5-1 to TRBJ2-3; D remains unclear. Deletions cut 0 bases from V and 2 bases from J, with 7 bases between. CDR3 length: 14 amino acids. The V gene's germline CDR1 is SGHRS and CDR2 YFSETQ. The CDR3 reads CASSLGQPTDTQYF. DNA of the CDR3: TGCGCCAGCAGCTTGGGGCAGCCCACAGATACGCAGTATTTT.

Many counts were recorded for this clonotype. This chain joins TRBV5-5 and TRBJ1-1; TRBD1 agrees at 11 bases. Per the germline V gene, CDR1 is SGHKS and CDR2 is YYEKEE (reference sequence). The V gene end was trimmed by 0 bases and the J gene end by 4 bases; junction bases not matched to a gene: 11. The CDR3 spans 18 residues. The chain's CDR3 is CASSLEVRTGGRSTEAFF. DNA of the CDR3: TGTGCCAGCAGCTTGGAGGTCCGGACAGGGGGCAGGAGCACTGAAGCTTTCTTT.

Of note for this clonotype: One base separates it from a far larger clone, so it is likely a read error. V is TRBV6-5 and J is TRBJ2-3, with 9 bases lining up with TRBD1. Germline V CDR1 and CDR2: MNHEY, SVGAGI. CDR3 length equals 15 residues. The CDR3 nucleotides are TGTGCCAGCAGTAACTCGGGACAGGGTACAGATACGCAGTATTTT. This encodes CASSNSGQGTDTQYF.

This clonotype was observed many times. The rearrangement uses TRBV7-9 and TRBJ2-3; 8 positions agree with TRBD2. The trim removed 0 bases at V and 2 bases at J, leaving 13 bases unmatched. CDR1 and CDR2 (germline): SEHNR, FQNEAQ (reference sequence). The CDR3 covers 19 residues. The CDR3 bases are TGTGCCAGCAGCTTAGCGGCGTGGGGTATAGCGGGGAACACAGATACGCAGTATTTT. Encoded protein: CASSLAAWGIAGNTDTQYF.

This clonotype was found many times. The V gene is TRBV5-6, the J gene TRBJ2-7; 7 nucleotides match TRBD1. Trimming removed 4 bases from V and 6 bases from J; junction bases left unmatched: 19. There are 17 residues in the CDR3. Germline CDR1 and CDR2: SGHDT and YYEEEE. Written as DNA, the CDR3 is TGTGCCAGCAGCCCCGGGACAGCATCAAGGATCGCTCTCGAGCAGTACTTC. This encodes CASSPGTASRIALEQYF.

This clonotype has a count of ten or more. The genes are TRBV4-1 and TRBJ2-7; D remains unclear. V was cut by 1 base and J by 5 bases, with 3 bases left in between. Germline values: CDR1 MGHRA, CDR2 YSYEKL. The CDR3 totals 11 residues. The CDR3 is CASSQAHEQYF. The DNA for the CDR3 is TGCGCCAGCAGCCAAGCCCACGAGCAGTACTTC.

Concerning this clonotype: The junction shows a germline mismatch at one end, possibly a read error. The V call is TRBV6-2 or TRBV6-3, the J call TRBJ2-6; the D is unclear. CDR3 length: 16 residues. Germline assignment: CDR1 MNHEY and CDR2 SVGEGT. This chain's CDR3 is CASSWVGKTGVNVLTF. The CDR3 region has the DNA TGTGCCAGCAGTTGGGTAGGGAAGACTGGGGTCAACGTCCTGACTTTC.

This clonotype has ten or more counts. J is TRBJ2-2 and V is TRBV7-2; 9 bases agree with TRBD2. The CDR3 is 15 amino acids. V lost 1 base to trimming and J lost 6 bases; unmatched junction nucleotides: 3. Germline CDR1 SGHTA, CDR2 FQGNSA. CDR3 sequence reads: CASSLDSGGAGELFF. CDR3 coding DNA: TGTGCCAGCAGCTTAGATAGCGGGGGTGCCGGGGAGCTGTTTTTT.

This clonotype was recorded only once. Since the CDR3 does not end with the conserved phenylalanine or tryptophan, this likely comes from a read error. The chain joins TRBV6-2 or TRBV6-3 to TRBJ1-5; no definite D call. This CDR3 is built from 14 residues. From germline, CDR1 is MNHEY and CDR2 SVGEGT. This CDR3 is CAGRPDGLNQPQHS. In nucleotides, the CDR3 is TGTGCCGGCAGACCCGACGGATTGAATCAGCCCCAGCATTCT.

This clonotype was seen many times. The gene calls are TRBV7-9 and TRBJ2-3, with 9 bases aligning to TRBD1. The V and J ends lost 5 bases and 1 base, in that order; junction bases with no gene match: 10. CDR3 length equals 17 residues. CDR1 is SEHNR, CDR2 FQNEAQ, per germline (reference sequence). The CDR3 is CASSDQQGARGTDTQYF. In DNA, the CDR3 is TGTGCCAGCAGCGACCAACAGGGGGCGCGGGGCACAGATACGCAGTATTTT.

In this sample, this clonotype turned up many times. The CDR3 here is CSAPPAGAPKTQYF. DNA for the CDR3: TGCAGTGCTCCTCCAGCGGGGGCTCCGAAGACCCAGTACTTC. J is TRBJ2-5 and V is TRBV20-1; TRBD2 agrees at 8 bases. The CDR3 has 14 amino acids. Losses at the gene ends were 5 bases for V and 6 bases for J; bases not matched to a gene: 11. Germline V gene sequence: CDR1 DFQATT, CDR2 SNEGSKA (reference sequence).

The rearrangement joins TRBV7-2 to TRBJ1-6; 7 bases match TRBD1. Germline lookup yields CDR1 SGHTA and CDR2 FQGNSA. This CDR3 has 16 residues. Trimming took 1 base from V and 10 from J; bases not matched to a gene: 10. The CDR3 sequence: CASSLESGGRGSPLHF. The CDR3 DNA is TGTGCCAGCAGCTTAGAGTCAGGGGGGAGGGGATCACCCCTCCACTTT.

This chain uses TRBV20-1 with TRBJ1-6; D is undetermined. V shed 1 base and J shed 4 bases, with 11 bases lying between them. Germline V gene data show CDR1 as DFQATT and CDR2 as SNEGSKA (reference sequence). This CDR3 region has 15 residues. CDR3 loop: CSARVGLLYNSPLHF. The CDR3 coding sequence is TGCAGTGCTAGAGTGGGATTATTGTATAATTCACCCCTCCACTTT.

This clonotype has at least ten counts. The chain recombines TRBV11-2 with TRBJ2-7, with 8 bases matching TRBD2. CDR3 size: 14 residues. The V gene's germline CDR1 is SGHAT and CDR2 FQNNGV. J was trimmed by 5 bases and V by 1 base; bases with no gene match: 4. The CDR3 loop reads CASSLARGGDEQYF. The CDR3 coding sequence is TGTGCCAGCAGCTTAGCTCGGGGGGGGGACGAGCAGTACTTC.

This clonotype has a count of ten or more. The rearrangement joins TRBV19 to TRBJ1-2; 10 bases match TRBD1. The CDR3 is made up of 14 amino acids. The germline V gene encodes CDR1 LNHDA and CDR2 SQIVND (reference sequence). With V trimmed by 6 bases and J by 3 bases, 4 bases remained unmatched. The CDR3 nucleotides read TGTGCCAGTAGAACGACAGGGGGCGACTATGGCTACACCTTC. It is translated as CASRTTGGDYGYTF.

Worth noting for this clonotype: A far larger clone is just one base off, so this is likely a read error. This chain links TRBV6-5 with TRBJ2-2; D gene ambiguous. The CDR3 runs to 14 residues. Trimming removed 6 bases from V and 5 bases from J, with 13 bases in between. Per the germline V gene, CDR1 is MNHEY and CDR2 is SVGAGI. This CDR3 reads CASSRCSGTGELFF. CDR3 bases: TGTGCCAGCAGCCGGTGCAGTGGTACCGGGGAGCTGTTTTTT.

This clonotype showed up many times. This chain uses TRBV15 with TRBJ1-2, with D uncertain. The germline V and J ends were trimmed by 0 bases and 7 bases, with 6 bases remaining between them. The germline V gene encodes CDR1 LNHNV and CDR2 YYDKDF (reference sequence). The CDR3 is made up of 12 amino acids. CDR3 protein: CATSRDKGGYTF. CDR3 DNA: TGTGCCACCAGCAGAGATAAGGGTGGCTACACCTTC.